Following are 23 T cell receptor beta chains from one sample sequenced in a study of blood T cells in healthy people across ages. For the second PCR, which ran for about 6 to 12 cycles, a sample-barcoded 5' primer and a J-beta primer mix were used. TCRdb reprocessed the 5' RACE reads with MiXCR, giving one entry per CDR3 protein. The sample lists 1.5 million to 2 million distinct CDR3 sequences; 28% were seen once. Material: blood. These receptors were taken from a woman in her 30s in good health.

The chain combines TRBV12-3 or TRBV12-4 with TRBJ2-5; 9 bases line up with TRBD1. V lost 0 bases, J lost 5 bases, and 4 bases stayed unmatched. This CDR3 spans 15 amino acids. The CDR3 loop is CASSLAGTGPETQYF. The CDR3 DNA sequence: TGTGCCAGCAGTTTAGCGGGGACAGGGCCCGAGACCCAGTACTTC.

This clonotype was observed a handful of times. This chain links TRBV2 with TRBJ1-6; D unresolved. V gave up 1 base and J gave up 6 bases, with 4 bases separating them. The germline CDR1 and CDR2 sequences are SNHLY and FYNNEI. The CDR3 covers 13 residues. The CDR3 loop is CASSEEVNSPLHF. The CDR3 nucleotides read TGTGCCAGCAGTGAAGAGGTTAATTCACCCCTCCACTTT.

The table lists this clonotype with a few counts. V gene TRBV5-1 combines with J gene TRBJ1-2; D is perhaps TRBD1 (5 bases). Looked up from germline, CDR1 is SGHRS and CDR2 is YFSETQ. Trimming removed 7 bases from V and 2 bases from J, with 12 bases in between. This CDR3 is built from 13 residues. This CDR3 reads CASAPGRNYGYTF. The CDR3 region has the DNA TGCGCCAGCGCGCCGGGACGGAACTATGGCTACACCTTC.

This clonotype has ten or more counts. The V call is TRBV11-2, the J call TRBJ2-5, with D uncertain. V lost 5 bases and J 2 bases, leaving 12 bases between the germline ends. Germline loops: CDR1 SGHAT, CDR2 FQNNGV. This CDR3 spans 14 amino acids. CDR3 residues: CASSTRRPQETQYF. In DNA, the CDR3 is TGTGCCAGCAGCACTCGTCGGCCACAAGAGACCCAGTACTTC.

This chain links TRBV2 with TRBJ2-1; D is unclear. This CDR3 comprises 13 residues. Germline V gene data show CDR1 as SNHLY and CDR2 as FYNNEI. Between the trimmed V and J ends, which lost 5 bases and 9 bases, there was a span of 14 bases. The CDR3 here is CASSFAFLPEQFF. The CDR3 DNA reads TGTGCCAGCAGTTTCGCCTTCCTTCCTGAGCAGTTCTTC.

In its sample, this clonotype was seen a few times. This sequence joins TRBV20-1 and TRBJ2-5; either TRBD1 or TRBD2 may fit D (5 bases each). V lost 6 bases to trimming and J lost 4 bases, with 24 bases between them. CDR3 length: 16 residues. Germline V gene sequence: CDR1 DFQATT, CDR2 SNEGSKA (reference sequence). CDR3 DNA sequence: TGCAGTGCCTCCGAGACGGGGCCAAAACGGACAGAGACCCAGTACTTC. It yields the protein CSASETGPKRTETQYF.

This chain uses TRBV12-3 or TRBV12-4 with TRBJ2-1; TRBD1 matches at 9 bases. This CDR3 comprises 14 residues. V shed 5 bases, J shed 9 bases, and the junction held 8 bases outside the gene matches. The CDR3 DNA reads TGTGCCAGCAGTCCGGGACAGGGAGAAGGTGAGCAGTTCTTC. The encoded protein is CASSPGQGEGEQFF.

V is TRBV6-6 and J is TRBJ1-6; possible D gene TRBD1, 5 bases. The CDR3 loop spans 15 amino acids. Between the trimmed V and J ends, which lost 0 bases and 13 bases, there was a span of 16 bases. Per germline, CDR1 MNHNY and CDR2 SVGAGI (reference sequence). The CDR3 sequence is CASSYSEGSIAPLHF. The DNA of the CDR3 is TGTGCCAGCAGTTACTCGGAGGGGTCTATTGCGCCCCTCCACTTT.

This clonotype was counted only a few times. The V gene is TRBV20-1, the J gene TRBJ2-1; no clear D. The CDR3 is 14 amino acids. Germline V gene sequence: CDR1 DFQATT, CDR2 SNEGSKA (reference sequence). V was trimmed by 5 bases and J by 2 bases, leaving 13 bases between them. The CDR3: CSACPDLTYNEQFF. The CDR3 DNA reads TGCAGTGCTTGCCCAGACCTAACCTACAATGAGCAGTTCTTC.

Turning to this clonotype: A read error may explain this, as a much larger clone is one base away. The genes are TRBV18 and TRBJ2-7; 13 bases fit TRBD2. The V and J ends lost 3 bases and 7 bases, in that order; junction bases with no gene match: 6. This CDR3 comprises 15 residues. Germline V gives CDR1 KGHSH, CDR2 LQKENI. The CDR3 sequence: CASSPGLAGMYEQYF. CDR3 nucleotide sequence: TGTGCCAGCTCACCGGGACTAGCGGGGATGTATGAGCAGTACTTC.

The chain is built from TRBV16 and TRBJ1-2; tentatively, D is TRBD1 (6 bases). CDR1 and CDR2 from the germline V gene are KGHSY and FQNENV. V was pared by 6 bases and J by 8 bases, with 25 bases between. CDR3 size: 16 residues. CDR3 DNA sequence: TGTGCCAGCAGTCCGTCGTCCGGCAGGGGAGGGAAAGGCTACACCTTC. Translation: CASSPSSGRGGKGYTF.

This clonotype appeared a single time. V usage is TRBV10-3 and J usage is TRBJ1-2; D possibly corresponds to TRBD1 (5 bases). V lost 3 bases to trimming and J lost 6 bases, with 11 bases between them. Per the germline V gene, CDR1 is ENHRY and CDR2 is SYGVKD. This CDR3 is 13 amino acids long. CDR3: CAISDKGPDGYTF. As DNA, the CDR3 is TGTGCCATCAGTGATAAGGGGCCCGATGGCTACACCTTC.

In regard to this clonotype: A read error may explain this, as a much larger clone is one base away. The chain couples TRBV10-3 to TRBJ2-5; D is unclear. This CDR3 is built from 12 residues. Per the germline V gene, CDR1 is ENHRY and CDR2 is SYGVKD. The CDR3 bases are TGTGCCATCAGTGTTAGCCAAGAGGCCCAGTACTTC. Translated, it gives CAISVSQEAQYF.

The chain employs TRBV5-5 and TRBJ1-4; TRBD1 matches at 7 bases. Germline-derived CDR1 and CDR2 are SGHKS and YYEKEE (reference sequence). The CDR3 has 15 residues. Trimming cost V 3 bases and J 5 bases; bases outside gene matches: 7. The chain's CDR3 is CASSSSPGGNEKLFF. DNA for the CDR3: TGTGCCAGCAGCTCGTCCCCAGGGGGGAATGAAAAACTGTTTTTT.

The chain joins TRBV7-6 to TRBJ2-5; the D call may be TRBD1 or TRBD2 (5 bases each). CDR3 length: 16 amino acids. The germline V gene encodes CDR1 SGHVS and CDR2 FNYEAQ. The V gene lost 5 bases and the J gene lost 3 bases, with 19 bases spanning the gap. The CDR3 region has the DNA TGTGCCAGCAGCACGTCGAAGACCGGGACCGAAGAGACCCAGTACTTC. This sequence encodes CASSTSKTGTEETQYF.

This clonotype was seen more than once but under ten times. The chain is built from TRBV20-1 and TRBJ2-3; TRBD2 matches at 10 bases. CDR1 is DFQATT and CDR2 is SNEGSKA in the germline V gene (reference sequence). This CDR3 spans 12 amino acids. The CDR3 here is CRGTSGTDTQYF. The CDR3 nucleotides are TGCAGGGGGACTAGCGGCACAGATACGCAGTATTTT.

V usage is TRBV5-1 and J usage is TRBJ2-2; TRBD2 might be the D (6 bases). V was clipped by 3 bases and J by 3 bases, with 9 bases between them. The CDR3 extends over 14 amino acids. CDR1 is SGHRS and CDR2 is YFSETQ in the germline V gene. CDR3 region: CASSWGGDTGELFF. The DNA of the CDR3 is TGCGCCAGCAGCTGGGGAGGTGACACCGGGGAGCTGTTTTTT.

This clonotype was recorded a few times. V is TRBV6-1 and J is TRBJ1-2, with a weak D call TRBD1 (6 bases). The V end lost 5 bases, the J end lost 6 bases, and 28 bases lay between the germline ends. The CDR3 totals 18 residues. The germline V gene has CDR1 MNHNS and CDR2 SASEGT. The CDR3 nucleotides are TGTGCCAGCAGTCTCCCTGGGGGGGAGACTGGGGGCGTCAATGGCTACACCTTC. Translating gives CASSLPGGETGGVNGYTF.

This clonotype occurred many times. The chain uses TRBV10-3 and TRBJ2-4; D might be TRBD1 (5 bases). The V gene's germline CDR1 is ENHRY and CDR2 SYGVKD. Trimming shortened V by 0 bases and J by 5 bases, and 11 bases separated the two germline ends. The CDR3 spans 15 residues. The CDR3 spells CAISESDGAQNIQYF. DNA for the CDR3: TGTGCCATCAGTGAGTCTGATGGGGCCCAAAACATTCAGTACTTC.

The table lists this clonotype with a few counts. The chain couples TRBV7-3 to TRBJ2-1; 9 bases match TRBD1. The ends lost 5 bases at V and 3 bases at J; junction bases unmatched: 8. CDR3 length: 16 residues. Germline V CDR1 and CDR2: SGHTA, FQGTGA. The CDR3 spells CASSPTGGEYYNEQFF. The DNA of the CDR3 is TGTGCCAGCAGCCCAACAGGGGGCGAATACTACAATGAGCAGTTCTTC.

The chain couples TRBV12-3 or TRBV12-4 to TRBJ2-3; TRBD2 matches at 13 bases. Losses at the gene ends were 0 bases for V and 3 bases for J; bases not matched to a gene: 3. The CDR3 sequence is 17 residues long. The CDR3 is CASSLAKLAGGTDTQYF. CDR3 DNA: TGTGCCAGCAGTTTAGCGAAACTAGCGGGAGGGACAGATACGCAGTATTTT.

To note about this clonotype: An end of the junction does not agree with germline; a read error may underlie this. This chain joins TRBV28 and TRBJ1-2; 7 nucleotides line up with TRBD1. The germline gives CDR1 MDHEN, CDR2 SYDVKM. This CDR3 is 13 amino acids long. The CDR3 sequence: CAGSLVSGGGYTF. As DNA, the CDR3 is TGTGCCGGCAGTTTAGTCTCAGGGGGTGGCTACACCTTC.

This clonotype appeared a few times. This chain joins TRBV7-9 and TRBJ2-3; 10 bases are a match to TRBD2. The CDR3 contains 17 residues. Germline V gene data show CDR1 as SEHNR and CDR2 as FQNEAQ (reference sequence). The V segment lost 5 bases and the J segment 5 bases; nucleotides outside the gene matches: 13. The CDR3 region is CASSPTSGGAGVDTQYF. The CDR3 DNA reads as TGTGCCAGCAGCCCGACGAGCGGGGGGGCCGGAGTAGATACGCAGTATTTT.